This TCR beta chain emerged from a study of T cell repertoires in cytomegalovirus infection. Overall study context: An indication of both CMV infection and matching HLA type came from public TCR beta signatures. Whole-study findings and limits: Cumulative frequency (of public TCR beta family members) identified carriers of CMV plus the relevant HLA.

This clonotype is labeled as medium-sized. What it binds is unknown. V was trimmed by 8 bases and J by 4 bases, leaving 14 bases between them. The CDR3 is 13 residues long. Germline V lookup: CDR1 MDHEN, CDR2 SYDVKM. From the reads, TCRdb called clonotypes with MiXCR, one entry per CDR3 protein. The repertoire holds approximately 200,000 distinct CDR3 sequences, with roughly 22% as singletons. Input material: CD8+ T cells from PBMCs. This TCR was recovered from a human donor in good health (CMV status not recorded). Some clones in this sample may be carry-over from other donors' samples. This rearrangement joins TRBV28 to TRBJ1-2, with D unclear. CDR3 DNA sequence: TGTGCCAGCTTAACAGCCCAAGGCTATGGCTACACCTTC. Translating gives CASLTAQGYGYTF.